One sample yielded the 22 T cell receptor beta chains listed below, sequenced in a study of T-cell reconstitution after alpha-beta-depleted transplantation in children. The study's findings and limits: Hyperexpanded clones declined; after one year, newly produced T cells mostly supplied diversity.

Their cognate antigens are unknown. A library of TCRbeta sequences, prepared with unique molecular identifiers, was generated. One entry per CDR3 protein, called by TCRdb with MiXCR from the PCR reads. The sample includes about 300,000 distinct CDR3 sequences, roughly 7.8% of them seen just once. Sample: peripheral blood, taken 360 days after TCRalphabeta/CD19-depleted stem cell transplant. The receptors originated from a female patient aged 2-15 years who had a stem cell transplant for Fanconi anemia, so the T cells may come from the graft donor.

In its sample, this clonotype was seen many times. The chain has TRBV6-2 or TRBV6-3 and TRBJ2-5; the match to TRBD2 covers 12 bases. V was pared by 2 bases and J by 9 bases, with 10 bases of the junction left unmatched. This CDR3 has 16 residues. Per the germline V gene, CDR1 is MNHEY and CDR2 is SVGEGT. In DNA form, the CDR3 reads TGTGCCAGCAGTTACCAGACTAGCGGGGGCCACTTGGCCCAGTACTTC. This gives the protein CASSYQTSGGHLAQYF.

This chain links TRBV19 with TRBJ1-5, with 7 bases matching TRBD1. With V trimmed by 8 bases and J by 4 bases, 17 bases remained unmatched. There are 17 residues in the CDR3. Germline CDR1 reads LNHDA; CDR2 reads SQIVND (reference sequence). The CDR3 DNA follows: TGTGCCAGTCGAAAAAGGCCCGACAGGGACGGAAATCAGCCCCAGCATTTT. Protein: CASRKRPDRDGNQPQHF.

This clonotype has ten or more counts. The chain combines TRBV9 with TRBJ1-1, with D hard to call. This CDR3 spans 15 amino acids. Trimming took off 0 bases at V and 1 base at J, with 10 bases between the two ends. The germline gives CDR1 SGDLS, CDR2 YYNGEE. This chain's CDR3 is CASSVGWSPNTEAFF. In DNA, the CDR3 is TGTGCCAGCAGCGTAGGGTGGTCCCCGAACACTGAAGCTTTCTTT.

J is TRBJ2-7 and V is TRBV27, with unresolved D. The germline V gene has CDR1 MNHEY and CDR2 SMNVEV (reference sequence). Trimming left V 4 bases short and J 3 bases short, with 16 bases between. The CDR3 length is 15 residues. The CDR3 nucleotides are TGTGCCAGCAGTTCCCACTACCCCGGCGGCTACGAGCAGTACGTC. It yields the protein CASSSHYPGGYEQYV.

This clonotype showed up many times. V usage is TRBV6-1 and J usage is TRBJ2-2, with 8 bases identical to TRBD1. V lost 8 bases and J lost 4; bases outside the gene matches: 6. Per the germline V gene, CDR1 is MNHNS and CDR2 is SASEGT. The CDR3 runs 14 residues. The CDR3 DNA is TGTGCCAGCGAAACAGGGGGGAGCACCGGGGAGCTGTTTTTT. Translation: CASETGGSTGELFF.

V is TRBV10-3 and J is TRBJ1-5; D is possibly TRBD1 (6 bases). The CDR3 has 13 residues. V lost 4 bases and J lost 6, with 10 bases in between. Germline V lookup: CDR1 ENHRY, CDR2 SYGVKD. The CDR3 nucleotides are TGTGCCATCAGTGGGGGGACACTTCAGCCCCAGCATTTT. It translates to CAISGGTLQPQHF.

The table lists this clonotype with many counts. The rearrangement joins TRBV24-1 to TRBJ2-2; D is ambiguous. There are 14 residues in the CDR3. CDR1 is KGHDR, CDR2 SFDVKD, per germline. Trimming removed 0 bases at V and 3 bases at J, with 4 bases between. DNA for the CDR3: TGTGCCACCAGTGATTTGCCCTACACCGGGGAGCTGTTTTTT. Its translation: CATSDLPYTGELFF.

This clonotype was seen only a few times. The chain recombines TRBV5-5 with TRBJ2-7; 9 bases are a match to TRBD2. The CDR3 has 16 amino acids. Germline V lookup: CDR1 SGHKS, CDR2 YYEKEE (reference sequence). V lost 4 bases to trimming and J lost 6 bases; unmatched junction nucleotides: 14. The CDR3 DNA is TGTGCCAGCAGCGACCTTCGCAGGCTAGCGGGGACCGAGCAGTACTTC. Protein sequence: CASSDLRRLAGTEQYF. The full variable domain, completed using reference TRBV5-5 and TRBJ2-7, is DAGVTQSPTHLIKTRGQQVTLRCSPISGHKSVSWYQQVLGQGPQFIFQYYEKEERGRGNFPDRFSARQFPNYSSELNVNALLLGDSALYLCASSDLRRLAGTEQYFGPGTRLTVT.

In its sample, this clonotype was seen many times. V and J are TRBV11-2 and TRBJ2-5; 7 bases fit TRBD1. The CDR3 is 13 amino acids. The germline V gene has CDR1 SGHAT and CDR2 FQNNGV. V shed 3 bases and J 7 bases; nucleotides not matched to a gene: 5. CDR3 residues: CASSFTGEWTQYF. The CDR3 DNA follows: TGTGCCAGCAGCTTTACAGGGGAGTGGACCCAGTACTTC.

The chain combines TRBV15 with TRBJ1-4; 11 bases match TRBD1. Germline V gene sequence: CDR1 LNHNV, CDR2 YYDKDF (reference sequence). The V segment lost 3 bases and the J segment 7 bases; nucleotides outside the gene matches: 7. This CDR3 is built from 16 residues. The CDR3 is CATSRGTGQGAEKLFF. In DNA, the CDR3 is TGTGCCACCAGCAGGGGGACCGGACAGGGGGCTGAAAAACTGTTTTTT.

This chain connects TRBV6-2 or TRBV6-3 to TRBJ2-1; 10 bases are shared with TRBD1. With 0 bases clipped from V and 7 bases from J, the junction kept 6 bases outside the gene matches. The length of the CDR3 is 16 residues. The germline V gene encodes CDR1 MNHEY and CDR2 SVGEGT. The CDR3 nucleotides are TGTGCCAGCAGTTACTCGGGACAGGGGATTTGGAATGAGCAGTTCTTC. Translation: CASSYSGQGIWNEQFF.

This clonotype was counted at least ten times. The CDR3 protein is CASSQDRVSMETQYF. For the CDR3, the DNA is TGTGCCAGCAGCCAAGACAGGGTTTCGATGGAGACCCAGTACTTC. The chain joins TRBV5-6 to TRBJ2-5; 7 nucleotides line up with TRBD1. V trimming: 4 bases; J trimming: 5 bases; junction bases outside the gene matches: 11. Germline CDR1 is SGHDT and CDR2 is YYEEEE. The CDR3 length is 15 residues.

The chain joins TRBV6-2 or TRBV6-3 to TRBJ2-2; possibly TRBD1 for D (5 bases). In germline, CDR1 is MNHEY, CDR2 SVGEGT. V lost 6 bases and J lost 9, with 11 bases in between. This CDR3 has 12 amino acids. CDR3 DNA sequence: TGTGCCAGCAGCAGGGTTGAACGGGAGCTGTTTTTT. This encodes CASSRVERELFF.

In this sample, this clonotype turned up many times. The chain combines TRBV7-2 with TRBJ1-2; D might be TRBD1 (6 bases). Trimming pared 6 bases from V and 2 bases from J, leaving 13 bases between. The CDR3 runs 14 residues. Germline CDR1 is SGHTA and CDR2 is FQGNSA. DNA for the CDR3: TGTGCCAGCAGGCCGCTGGACAGCAACTATGGCTACACCTTC. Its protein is CASRPLDSNYGYTF. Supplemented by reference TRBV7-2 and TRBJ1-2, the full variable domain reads GAGVSQSPSNKVTEKGKDVELRCDPISGHTALYWYRQSLGQGLEFLIYFQGNSAPDKSGLPSDRFSAERTGGSVSTLTIQRTQQEDSAVYLCASRPLDSNYGYTFGSGTRLTVV.

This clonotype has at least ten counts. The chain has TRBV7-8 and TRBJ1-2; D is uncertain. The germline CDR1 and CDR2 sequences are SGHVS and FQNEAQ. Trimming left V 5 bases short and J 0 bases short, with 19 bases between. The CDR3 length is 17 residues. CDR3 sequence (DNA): TGTGCCAGCAGCCCTACCCCACAGACTCTAGCTAACTATGGCTACACCTTC. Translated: CASSPTPQTLANYGYTF.

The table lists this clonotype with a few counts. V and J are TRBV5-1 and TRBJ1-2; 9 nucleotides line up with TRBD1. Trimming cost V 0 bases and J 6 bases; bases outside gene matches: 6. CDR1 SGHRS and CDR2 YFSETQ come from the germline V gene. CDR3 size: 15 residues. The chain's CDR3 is CASSLEGQGWNGYTF. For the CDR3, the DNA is TGCGCCAGCAGCTTGGAGGGACAGGGCTGGAATGGCTACACCTTC.

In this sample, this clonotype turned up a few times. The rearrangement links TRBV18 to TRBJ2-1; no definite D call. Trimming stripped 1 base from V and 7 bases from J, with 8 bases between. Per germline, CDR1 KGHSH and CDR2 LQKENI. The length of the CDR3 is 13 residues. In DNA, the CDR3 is TGTGCCAGCTCACCACTCGCACTTAATGAGCAGTTCTTC. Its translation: CASSPLALNEQFF.

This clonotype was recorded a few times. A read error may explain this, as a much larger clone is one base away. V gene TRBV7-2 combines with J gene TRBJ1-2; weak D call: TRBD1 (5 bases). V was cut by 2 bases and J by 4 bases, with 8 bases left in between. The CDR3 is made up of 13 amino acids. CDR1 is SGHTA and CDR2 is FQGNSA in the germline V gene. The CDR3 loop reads CASSLSGIYGYTF. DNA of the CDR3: TGTGCCAGCAGCTTATCAGGGATCTATGGCTACACCTTC.

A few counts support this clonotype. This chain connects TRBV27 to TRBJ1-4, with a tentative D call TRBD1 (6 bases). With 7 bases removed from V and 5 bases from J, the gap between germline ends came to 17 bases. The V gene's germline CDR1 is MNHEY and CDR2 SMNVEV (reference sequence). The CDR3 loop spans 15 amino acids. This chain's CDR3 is CASTHLAQGNEKLFF. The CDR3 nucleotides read TGTGCCAGCACCCACCTGGCGCAGGGGAATGAAAAACTGTTTTTT.

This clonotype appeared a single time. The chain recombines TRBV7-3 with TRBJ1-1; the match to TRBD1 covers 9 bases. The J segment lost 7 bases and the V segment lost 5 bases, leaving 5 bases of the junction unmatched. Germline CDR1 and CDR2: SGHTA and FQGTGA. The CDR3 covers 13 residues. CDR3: CASSQKTGGEAFF. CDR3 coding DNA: TGTGCCAGCAGCCAAAAGACAGGGGGTGAAGCTTTCTTT. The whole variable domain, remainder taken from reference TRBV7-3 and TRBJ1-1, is GAGVSQTPSNKVTEKGKYVELRCDPISGHTALYWYRQSLGQGPEFLIYFQGTGAADDSGLPNDRFFAVRPEGSVSTLKIQRTERGDSAVYLCASSQKTGGEAFFGQGTRLTVV.

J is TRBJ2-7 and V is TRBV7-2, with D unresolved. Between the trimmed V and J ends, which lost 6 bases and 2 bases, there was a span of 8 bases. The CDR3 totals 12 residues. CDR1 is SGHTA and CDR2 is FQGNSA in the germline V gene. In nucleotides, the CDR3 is TGTGCCAGCAGTCGGAGACCCTACGAGCAGTACTTC. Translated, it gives CASSRRPYEQYF.

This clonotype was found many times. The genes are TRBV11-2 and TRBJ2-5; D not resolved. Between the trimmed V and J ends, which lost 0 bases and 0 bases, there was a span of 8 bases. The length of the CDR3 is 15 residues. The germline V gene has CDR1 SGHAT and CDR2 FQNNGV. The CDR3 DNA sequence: TGTGCCAGCAGCTTAGATGGTACATACCAAGAGACCCAGTACTTC. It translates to CASSLDGTYQETQYF.